A selection of T cell receptor beta chains follows, all from one sample in a study of shared clonotypes between healthy human individuals. The repertoire was sequenced with immunoSEQ multiplex PCR; TCRdb's copy has only in-frame clones and lacks some. In the table there are a few hundred thousand clones, approximately 65% of which are singletons. Sequencing input: memory CD4+ T cells sorted from blood. Source of these receptors: a man aged 25-40 years in good health. CDR3s include the opening cysteine and the closing phenylalanine or tryptophan. A D gene is named only where the DNA matches it firmly. The listing skips clone size in some rows; elsewhere it reads once, few, many or a size class.

size | J | V | D | CDR3 | DNA
once | TRBJ2-1 | TRBV11-2 | NA | CASSLDSEQFF | TGTGCCAGCAGCTTAGATTCCGAGCAGTTCTTC
NA | TRBJ2-7 | TRBV28 | TRBD2 | CASTLSGSWRKEVFGQYF | TGTGCCAGCACCTTGAGCGGGAGTTGGCGGAAGGAGGTGTTCGGGCAGTACTTC
NA | TRBJ2-3 | TRBV10-2 | TRBD1 | CASRGTGDGDTQYF | TGCGCCAGCCGGGGAACAGGGGATGGAGATACGCAGTATTTT
once | TRBJ2-2 | TRBV5-5 | TRBD2 | CASSLAGAGGPNTGELFF | TGTGCCAGCAGCTTGGCCGGAGCGGGAGGCCCCAACACCGGGGAGCTGTTTTTT
NA | TRBJ2-1 | TRBV5-1 | NA | CASSVDWKITNNEQFF | TGCGCCAGCAGCGTTGACTGGAAAATAACAAACAATGAGCAGTTCTTC
NA | TRBJ2-7 | TRBV7-9 | TRBD2 | CASSLVLAGYEQYF | TGTGCCAGCAGCTTAGTTCTAGCGGGGTACGAGCAGTACTTC
NA | TRBJ1-1 | TRBV28 | NA | CASSLGGIDTEAFF | TGTGCCAGCAGTTTAGGGGGGATTGACACTGAAGCTTTCTTT
NA | TRBJ2-5 | TRBV20-1 | NA | CSARYQKTQYF | TGCAGTGCTCGGTATCAGAAGACCCAGTACTTC
NA | TRBJ2-2 | TRBV4-3 | TRBD2 | CASSQDLAGAVNTGELFF | TGCGCCAGCAGCCAAGATCTGGCGGGAGCCGTGAACACCGGGGAGCTGTTTTTT
NA | TRBJ1-5 | TRBV5-1 | NA | CASSPWSSNQPQHF | TGCGCCAGCAGCCCGTGGAGTAGCAATCAGCCCCAGCATTTT
NA | TRBJ2-3 | TRBV5-1 | TRBD2 | CASSFPLAGGGDTQYF | TGCGCCAGCAGCTTCCCACTAGCGGGAGGGGGAGATACGCAGTATTTT
NA | TRBJ1-3 | TRBV6-5 | NA | CASSYGMEISGNTIYF | TGTGCCAGCAGTTACGGCATGGAGATCTCTGGAAACACCATATATTTT
many | TRBJ2-5 | TRBV7-9 | TRBD1 | CASSPRGPETQYF | TGTGCCAGCAGCCCCAGGGGGCCGGAGACCCAGTACTTC
NA | TRBJ2-5 | TRBV7-7 | TRBD1 | CASSLTGGQETQYF | TGTGCTAGCAGCTTGACAGGGGGCCAAGAGACCCAGTACTTC
NA | TRBJ2-7 | TRBV6-1 | NA | CASSERRTALYEQYF | TGTGCCAGCAGTGAACGTAGGACAGCGCTATACGAGCAGTACTTC
few | TRBJ1-4 | TRBV9 | NA | CASSDNYRAGATNEKLFF | TGTGCCAGCAGCGATAACTACAGGGCGGGGGCAACTAATGAAAAACTGTTTTTT
NA | TRBJ2-2 | TRBV9 | TRBD2 | CATQARLADGELFF | TGTGCCACGCAAGCAAGACTAGCGGACGGGGAGCTGTTTTTT
NA | TRBJ2-7 | TRBV10-2 | NA | CASSQIGLYEQYF | TGCGCCAGCAGCCAGATAGGGCTCTACGAGCAGTACTTC
once | TRBJ2-3 | TRBV7-9 | NA | CASSLAADTQYF | TGTGCCAGCAGCTTAGCGGCAGATACGCAGTATTTT
few | TRBJ2-7 | TRBV10-1 | NA | CASQLMDFRAYWQYF | TGCGCCAGCCAGCTCATGGACTTTCGGGCGTATTGGCAGTACTTC
once | TRBJ2-3 | TRBV6-5 | TRBD1 | CASSRDRRTDTQYF | TGTGCCAGCAGTCGGGACAGACGCACAGATACGCAGTATTTT
NA | TRBJ2-7 | TRBV15 | NA | CATSSRHRPYEQYF | TGTGCCACCAGCAGTCGGCACCGGCCGTACGAGCAGTACTTC
once | TRBJ2-3 | TRBV18 | TRBD1 | CASPPTKRDRDTSRDTQYF | TGTGCCAGCCCACCGACAAAAAGGGACAGGGATACTAGCCGGGATACGCAGTATTTT
NA | TRBJ1-5 | TRBV19 | NA | CASSTGTPVSWPQHF | TGTGCCAGTAGTACCGGGACACCGGTAAGCTGGCCCCAGCATTTT
once | TRBJ2-1 | TRBV11-2 | TRBD2 | CASSLELASGGNEQFF | TGTGCCAGCAGCTTAGAGTTGGCTAGCGGGGGCAATGAGCAGTTCTTC
NA | TRBJ2-7 | TRBV5-6 | TRBD2 | CASSLRLAVYEQYF | TGTGCCAGCAGCTTGCGGCTAGCGGTGTACGAGCAGTACTTC
NA | TRBJ2-3 | TRBV30 | TRBD1 | CAWSLYGTGDSYTQYF | TGTGCCTGGAGTCTGTACGGGACAGGGGATAGTTATACGCAGTATTTT
NA | TRBJ2-7 | TRBV6-1 | NA | CASSYTQGVEQYF | TGTGCCAGCAGTTATACACAGGGAGTCGAGCAGTACTTC
NA | TRBJ2-3 | TRBV10-2 | TRBD2 | CASRALGAGVPDTQYF | TGCGCCAGCAGGGCCTTGGGAGCGGGAGTCCCAGATACGCAGTATTTT
NA | TRBJ2-3 | TRBV4-1 | TRBD2 | CASSQDGTRSDTQYF | TGCGCCAGCAGCCAAGACGGGACTAGGTCAGATACGCAGTATTTT
NA | TRBJ1-5 | TRBV18 | NA | CASSPGAGQPQHF | TGTGCCAGCTCACCAGGGGCTGGGCAGCCCCAGCATTTT
NA | TRBJ1-3 | TRBV10-2 | NA | CASFSGNTIYF | TGCGCCAGCTTCTCTGGAAACACCATATATTTT
NA | TRBJ2-5 | TRBV2 | TRBD2 | CASSYSREVKTQYF | TGTGCCAGCAGTTATAGCCGGGAGGTAAAGACCCAGTACTTC
few | TRBJ2-7 | TRBV7-6 | TRBD2 | CASSPSRTSGSHEQYF | TGTGCCAGCAGCCCCTCGCGGACTAGCGGGAGTCACGAGCAGTACTTC
NA | TRBJ2-1 | TRBV21-1 | NA | CASSKQGNEQFF | TGTGCCAGCAGCAAACAGGGGAATGAGCAGTTCTTC
NA | TRBJ1-1 | TRBV5-1 | NA | CASSSGPPRNTEAFF | TGCGCCAGCAGCTCAGGGCCCCCCCGGAACACTGAAGCTTTCTTT
few | TRBJ2-7 | TRBV2 | TRBD1 | CASSLGTGVYEQYF | TGTGCCAGCAGCCTCGGGACAGGGGTCTACGAGCAGTACTTC
few | TRBJ2-7 | TRBV28 | NA | CATERQGEQYF | TGTGCCACCGAAAGGCAGGGGGAGCAGTACTTC
NA | TRBJ1-5 | TRBV5-4 | NA | CASSFDGGGNQPQHF | TGTGCCAGCAGCTTCGACGGGGGGGGCAATCAGCCCCAGCATTTT
few | TRBJ1-5 | TRBV5-1 | NA | CASSLDGIGNQPQHF | TGCGCCAGCAGCTTGGACGGGATCGGCAATCAGCCCCAGCATTTT
NA | TRBJ1-5 | TRBV2 | NA | CASSAPTRGNQPQHF | TGTGCCAGCAGTGCACCAACCCGGGGCAATCAGCCCCAGCATTTT
NA | TRBJ2-5 | TRBV18 | NA | CASSYSTGNQETQYF | TGTGCCAGCTCATATTCGACAGGAAACCAAGAGACCCAGTACTTC
NA | TRBJ2-1 | TRBV4-2 | TRBD2 | CASGQGTSGYNEQFF | TGTGCCAGCGGCCAAGGGACTAGCGGATACAATGAGCAGTTCTTC
NA | TRBJ2-2 | TRBV27 | TRBD2 | CASSPRLAGEHGELFF | TGTGCCAGCAGTCCCCGGCTAGCGGGAGAACACGGGGAGCTGTTTTTT
NA | TRBJ1-2 | TRBV5-5 | NA | CASSLAVGSNYGYTF | TGTGCCAGCAGCTTGGCCGTTGGGAGTAACTATGGCTACACCTTC
NA | TRBJ2-5 | TRBV2 | NA | CASSPGGWETQYF | TGTGCCAGTTCCCCGGGGGGCTGGGAGACCCAGTACTTC
NA | TRBJ2-3 | TRBV10-3 | NA | CAISWQGTDTQYF | TGTGCCATCAGTTGGCAAGGCACAGATACGCAGTATTTT
NA | TRBJ2-7 | TRBV2 | TRBD2 | CASSVERGWEQYF | TGTGCCAGCAGTGTTGAGCGGGGGTGGGAGCAGTACTTC
once | TRBJ2-5 | TRBV7-8 | TRBD2 | CASSGGGIQETQYF | TGTGCCAGCAGCGGCGGGGGTATTCAAGAGACCCAGTACTTC
once | TRBJ2-1 | TRBV4-1 | TRBD2 | CASSQGLAGNGEQFF | TGCGCCAGCAGCCAAGGACTAGCGGGGAATGGTGAGCAGTTCTTC
NA | TRBJ2-7 | TRBV5-1 | NA | CASSLAAETYEQYF | TGCGCCAGCAGCCTGGCTGCGGAAACCTACGAGCAGTACTTC